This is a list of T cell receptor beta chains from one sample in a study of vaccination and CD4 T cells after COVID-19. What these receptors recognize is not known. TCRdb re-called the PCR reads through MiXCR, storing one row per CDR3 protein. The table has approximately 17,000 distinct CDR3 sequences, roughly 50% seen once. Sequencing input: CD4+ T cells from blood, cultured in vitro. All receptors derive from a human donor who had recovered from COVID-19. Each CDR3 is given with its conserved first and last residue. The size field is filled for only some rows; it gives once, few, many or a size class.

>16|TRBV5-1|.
CASSSQTGYLNTEAFF
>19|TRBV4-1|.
CASSHPSDRAHTSTDTQYF
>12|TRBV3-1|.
CASSQGNYGYTF
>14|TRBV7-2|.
CASSFSGGYNEQFF
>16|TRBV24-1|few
CATSDSTGHSADTQYF
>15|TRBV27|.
CASSFTGVSVEKLFF
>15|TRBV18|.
CASSPPGLASNEHFF
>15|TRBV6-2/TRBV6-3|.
CASRQSGVVNTEAFF
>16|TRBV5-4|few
CASSRDLPGRGETQYF
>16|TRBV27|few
CASSSTTSGFFNEQFF
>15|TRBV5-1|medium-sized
CASSPGLAGSYEQYF
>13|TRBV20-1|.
CSARDTANSPLHF
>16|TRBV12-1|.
CASSLCPAGLRRTQYF
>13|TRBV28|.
CASSLGVRGEAFF
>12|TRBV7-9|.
CASSLTGRNYTF
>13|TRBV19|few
CASSINSYTEAFF
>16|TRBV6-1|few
CASSRGQTRAGNTIYF
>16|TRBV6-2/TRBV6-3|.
CASSSRLAHNTDTQYF
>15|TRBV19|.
CASSMSSEGEDGYTF
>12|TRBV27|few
CASRGVNSPLHF
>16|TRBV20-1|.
CSAEPIAGVYTDTQYF
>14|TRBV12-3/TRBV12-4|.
CASRATGDTDTQYF
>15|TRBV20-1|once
CSARDLGAAAETQYF
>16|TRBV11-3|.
CASSFGLAVSYNEQFF
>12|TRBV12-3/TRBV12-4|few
CASSFTVGELFF
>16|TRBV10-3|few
CAISEVRGAGNQPQHF